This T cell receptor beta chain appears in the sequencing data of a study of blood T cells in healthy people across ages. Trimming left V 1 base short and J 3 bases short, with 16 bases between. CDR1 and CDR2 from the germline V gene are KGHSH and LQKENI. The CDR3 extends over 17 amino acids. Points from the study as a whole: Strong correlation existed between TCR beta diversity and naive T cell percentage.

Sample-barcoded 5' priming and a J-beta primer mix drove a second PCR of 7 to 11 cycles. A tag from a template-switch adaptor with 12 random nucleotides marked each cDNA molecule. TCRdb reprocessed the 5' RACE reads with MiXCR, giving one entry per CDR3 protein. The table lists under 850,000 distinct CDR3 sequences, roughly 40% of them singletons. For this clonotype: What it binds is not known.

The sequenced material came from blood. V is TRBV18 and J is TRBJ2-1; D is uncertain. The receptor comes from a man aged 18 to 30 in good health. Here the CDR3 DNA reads TGTGCCAGCTCACCACGGATGGTCCTTGCCTTCTACAATGAGCAGTTCTTC. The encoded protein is CASSPRMVLAFYNEQFF.